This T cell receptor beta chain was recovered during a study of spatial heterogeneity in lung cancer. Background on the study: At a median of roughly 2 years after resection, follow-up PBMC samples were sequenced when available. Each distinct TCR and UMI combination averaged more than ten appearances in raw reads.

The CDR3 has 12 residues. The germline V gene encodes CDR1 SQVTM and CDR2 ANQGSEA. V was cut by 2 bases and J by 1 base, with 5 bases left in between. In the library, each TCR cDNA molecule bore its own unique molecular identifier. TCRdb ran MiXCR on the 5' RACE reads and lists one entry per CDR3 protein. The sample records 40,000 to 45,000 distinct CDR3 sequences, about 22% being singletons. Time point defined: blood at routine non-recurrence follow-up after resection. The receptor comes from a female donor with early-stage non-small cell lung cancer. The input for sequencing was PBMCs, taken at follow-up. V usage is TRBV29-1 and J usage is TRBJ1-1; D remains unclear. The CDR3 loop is CSVERPNTEAFF. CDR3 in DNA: TGCAGCGTTGAACGACCGAACACTGAAGCTTTCTTT.